Included here is one TCR beta chain sequence, with context. This specimen comes from a study of CD8 T cells in Susac syndrome. Random-hexamer reverse transcription was applied to about 0.5 to 1 ug RNA. It was immunoSEQ multiplex PCR that amplified TCR beta CDR3 across 54 Vbeta and 13 Jbeta. TCRdb re-analysed the immunoSEQ multiplex PCR reads in MiXCR, keeping a single row per CDR3 protein. The table includes over 150,000 distinct CDR3 sequences, approximately 94% detected once. Per the germline V gene, CDR1 is WSHSY and CDR2 is SAAADI. The CDR3 is 12 amino acids. V lost 6 bases, J lost 7 bases, and 12 bases lay in between.

The sample taken for sequencing was CD4+ T cells from PBMCs. The clonotype comes from a human donor with multiple sclerosis. The chain employs TRBV10-2 and TRBJ1-2; maybe TRBD1 (6 bases). The CDR3 is CASRLQGAGYTF. CDR3 nucleotides: TGCGCCAGCAGGCTACAGGGAGCTGGCTACACCTTC.